The 24 T cell receptor beta chains listed next were all sequenced from one sample in a study of beta chain features in type 1 diabetes. All of the isolated RNA was reverse transcribed, so expressed TCRB transcripts were sequenced. The protocol was immunoSEQ multiplex PCR, while the TCRdb copy is restricted to in-frame clones and leaves out a portion. The sample holds about 40,000 clones; 45% to 50% are singletons and the top ten take 0.65% to 0.9%. What was sequenced was central memory CD4+ T cells from blood. The receptor source for this set is a woman younger than 30 in good health.

This clone was seen only a few times. The rearrangement joins TRBV9 to TRBJ2-1; D remains ambiguous. Germline V lookup: CDR1 SGDLS, CDR2 YYNGEE. Trimming took 2 bases from V and 3 from J, leaving 12 bases between them. This CDR3 region has 15 residues. CDR3 nucleotide sequence: TGTGCCAGCAGCGTGGGCACGCTCGGCTACAATGAGCAGTTCTTC. Its translation: CASSVGTLGYNEQFF. Full variable domain (missing parts from reference TRBV9 and TRBJ2-1): DSGVTQTPKHLITATGQRVTLRCSPRSGDLSVYWYQQSLDQGLQFLIQYYNGEERAKGNILERFSAQQFPDLHSELNLSSLELGDSALYFCASSVGTLGYNEQFFGPGTRLTVL.

The V gene is TRBV29-1, the J gene TRBJ2-3; possible D gene TRBD2, 5 bases. In germline, CDR1 is SQVTM, CDR2 ANQGSEA. The CDR3 totals 14 residues. V was clipped by 7 bases and J by 2 bases, with 16 bases between them. CDR3 region: CSAPGSGSTDTQYF. The CDR3 region has the DNA TGCAGCGCTCCCGGTTCGGGGTCCACAGATACGCAGTATTTT.

V and J are TRBV6-6 and TRBJ1-1; no reliable D call. CDR3 length equals 15 residues. Germline V gene data show CDR1 as MNHNY and CDR2 as SVGAGI (reference sequence). Trimming shortened V by 5 bases and J by 2 bases, and 15 bases separated the two germline ends. The CDR3 bases are TGTGCCAGCAGTCTACCGAGAGGGCGTAACACTGAAGCTTTCTTT. Translated: CASSLPRGRNTEAFF.

This clone was counted only a few times. The chain uses TRBV18 and TRBJ2-7; 7 bases map to TRBD2. V gave up 1 base and J gave up 6 bases; unmatched junction bases: 6. Germline V lookup: CDR1 KGHSH, CDR2 LQKENI. The CDR3 consists of 14 residues. The CDR3 reads CASSPRGGGSEQYF. The CDR3 nucleotides are TGTGCCAGCTCACCACGCGGAGGCGGGAGCGAGCAGTACTTC.

The rearrangement uses TRBV19 and TRBJ2-1; 8 bases match TRBD2. The CDR3 totals 15 residues. Per germline, CDR1 LNHDA and CDR2 SQIVND (reference sequence). Germline trimming cut 5 bases from V and 7 bases from J; bases unmatched to any gene: 10. The CDR3 loop reads CASSVVAGLGNEQFF. In DNA, the CDR3 is TGTGCCAGTAGTGTCGTAGCGGGGTTGGGGAATGAGCAGTTCTTC.

The chain couples TRBV7-9 to TRBJ1-6, with TRBD1 matching over 9 bases. Germline lookup yields CDR1 SEHNR and CDR2 FQNEAQ (reference sequence). The CDR3 is 14 residues long. J was trimmed by 7 bases and V by 6 bases; bases with no gene match: 4. This chain's CDR3 is CASSRGQGNSPLHF. CDR3 in DNA: TGTGCCAGCAGTCGCGGACAGGGGAATTCACCCCTCCACTTT.

The chain combines TRBV18 with TRBJ1-5; D not certain. Germline V lookup: CDR1 KGHSH, CDR2 LQKENI. The CDR3 is made up of 15 amino acids. The germline V and J ends were trimmed by 3 bases and 4 bases, with 13 bases remaining between them. Written as DNA, the CDR3 is TGTGCCAGCTCACCGGGCGCAGAAGCTAATCAGCCCCAGCATTTT. This sequence encodes CASSPGAEANQPQHF.

V and J are TRBV5-4 and TRBJ2-5; D perhaps matches TRBD1 (5 bases). The CDR3 sequence is 13 residues long. Trimming took 1 base from V and 5 from J, leaving 9 bases between them. Looked up from germline, CDR1 is SGHNT and CDR2 is YYREEE (reference sequence). CDR3: CASSLRGPETQYF. In DNA form, the CDR3 reads TGTGCCAGCAGCTTGAGGGGTCCGGAGACCCAGTACTTC. Full variable domain (rest looked up from reference TRBV5-4 and TRBJ2-5): ETGVTQSPTHLIKTRGQQVTLRCSSQSGHNTVSWYQQALGQGPQFIFQYYREEENGRGNFPPRFSGLQFPNYSSELNVNALELDDSALYLCASSLRGPETQYFGPGTRLLVL.

The V gene is TRBV30, the J gene TRBJ1-1, with D perhaps matching TRBD1 (6 bases). Germline-derived CDR1 and CDR2 are GTSNPN and SVGIG (reference sequence). CDR3 size: 12 residues. V lost 6 bases to trimming and J lost 4 bases, with 12 bases between them. CDR3 bases: TGTGCCTGCGGTGACAGGCCCACTGAAGCTTTCTTT. This encodes CACGDRPTEAFF.

The chain has TRBV29-1 and TRBJ1-1; D is ambiguous. The CDR3 totals 12 residues. Trimming stripped 5 bases from V and 7 bases from J, with 14 bases between. Germline lookup yields CDR1 SQVTM and CDR2 ANQGSEA. The CDR3 DNA sequence: TGCAGCGTTCTGGGTGATCGAGGTGAAGCTTTCTTT. Protein product: CSVLGDRGEAFF. Variable domain in full (rest from reference TRBV29-1 and TRBJ1-1): SAVISQKPSRDICQRGTSLTIQCQVDSQVTMMFWYRQQPGQSLTLIATANQGSEATYESGFVIDKFPISRPNLTFSTLTVSNMSPEDSSIYLCSVLGDRGEAFFGQGTRLTVV.

This chain joins TRBV5-4 and TRBJ1-1, with unresolved D. V was clipped by 0 bases and J by 8 bases, with 11 bases between them. This CDR3 contains 13 residues. CDR1 and CDR2 from the germline V gene are SGHNT and YYREEE (reference sequence). The DNA for the CDR3 is TGTGCCAGCAGCTTGGATTCCGGAGGGGAAGCTTTCTTT. It specifies CASSLDSGGEAFF.

The chain combines TRBV18 with TRBJ1-3; tentatively, D is TRBD1 (6 bases). Trimming left V 5 bases short and J 1 base short, with 12 bases between. The CDR3 totals 15 residues. Germline loops: CDR1 KGHSH, CDR2 LQKENI. The CDR3 DNA is TGTGCCAGCTCAAAACCAGGGGCTTCTGGAAACACCATATATTTT. This sequence encodes CASSKPGASGNTIYF.

CDR3 nucleotides: TGTGCCAGCAGCCAAGAAGAGGGACCAGGGGGCGGCACTGAAGCTTTCTTT. Translation: CASSQEEGPGGGTEAFF. The chain employs TRBV14 and TRBJ1-1, with 8 bases matching TRBD1. Germline V gene sequence: CDR1 SGHDN, CDR2 FVKESK. V lost 0 bases to trimming and J lost 4 bases; unmatched junction nucleotides: 10. The CDR3 covers 17 residues.

This clone was detected a few times. V and J are TRBV29-1 and TRBJ2-7; 8 bases align to TRBD1. After removal of 6 bases from V and 2 bases from J, the junction contained 9 bases not matched to a gene. The CDR3 is made up of 14 amino acids. Germline V gene data show CDR1 as SQVTM and CDR2 as ANQGSEA. The CDR3 bases are TGCAGCGTCAAAGGGGGACAGGTGGCCTACGAGCAGTACTTC. Its translation: CSVKGGQVAYEQYF.

The rearrangement uses TRBV6-1 and TRBJ1-1, with 8 bases aligning to TRBD1. The CDR3 consists of 14 residues. V dropped 2 bases and J dropped 4; count of bases not matched to a gene: 3. Per the germline V gene, CDR1 is MNHNS and CDR2 is SASEGT. The CDR3 DNA sequence: TGTGCCAGCAGTGAACAGGGGGCCCTCACTGAAGCTTTCTTT. It is translated as CASSEQGALTEAFF.

The V call is TRBV30, the J call TRBJ2-5; 8 bases align to TRBD2. The V and J ends lost 3 bases and 5 bases, in that order; junction bases with no gene match: 8. From germline, CDR1 is GTSNPN and CDR2 SVGIG (reference sequence). The CDR3 length is 14 residues. CDR3 bases: TGTGCCTGGAGCCGCGAAAGCGGGAGCGAGACCCAGTACTTC. Residues: CAWSRESGSETQYF.

This clone was counted a few times. The rearrangement links TRBV19 to TRBJ1-1, with a possible D match to TRBD1 (5 bases). The CDR3 runs to 16 residues. The germline V gene encodes CDR1 LNHDA and CDR2 SQIVND (reference sequence). V lost 6 bases and J 4 bases, leaving 21 bases between the germline ends. This CDR3 is CASSTSKQVAITEAFF. CDR3 nucleotides: TGTGCCAGTAGCACTTCGAAACAGGTTGCTATCACTGAAGCTTTCTTT.

This clone was counted between two and nine times. The chain employs TRBV10-3 and TRBJ2-5, with a possible D match to TRBD2 (5 bases). This CDR3 spans 13 amino acids. CDR1 is ENHRY, CDR2 SYGVKD, per germline. V gave up 4 bases and J gave up 1 base, with 7 bases separating them. The CDR3 DNA sequence: TGTGCCATCAGTGGGGGAGTCCAAGAGACCCAGTACTTC. It encodes CAISGGVQETQYF.

This clone showed up just a few times. J is TRBJ1-1 and V is TRBV5-1; D call uncertain. In germline, CDR1 is SGHRS, CDR2 YFSETQ. Trimming left V 4 bases short and J 3 bases short, with 10 bases between. This CDR3 is built from 13 residues. The chain's CDR3 is CASSIESYTEAFF. As DNA, the CDR3 is TGCGCCAGCAGCATTGAGAGCTACACTGAAGCTTTCTTT.

The count of this clone is one. The chain couples TRBV21-1 to TRBJ1-1; TRBD1 is taken as the D call from the table, unchecked against the DNA. TRBV21-1 is given as a pseudogene. CDR3 length equals 15 residues. CDR3 nucleotide sequence: TGTGCCAGGGGGGCTTATGGACCGACGAACACTGAAGCTTTCTTT. As protein: CARGAYGPTNTEAFF.

In this sample, this clone turned up a few times. The rearrangement uses TRBV29-1 and TRBJ2-1, with TRBD1 as a possible D gene (5 bases). Looked up from germline, CDR1 is SQVTM and CDR2 is ANQGSEA. Trimming took off 0 bases at V and 5 bases at J, with 23 bases between the two ends. This CDR3 comprises 18 residues. The CDR3 spells CSVEDSRTFETVNNEQFF. CDR3 coding DNA: TGCAGCGTTGAAGATTCTAGGACGTTCGAGACAGTGAACAATGAGCAGTTCTTC.

This clone occurred a few times. The gene calls are TRBV7-2 and TRBJ2-3, with TRBD2 identical over 9 bases. Germline lookup yields CDR1 SGHTA and CDR2 FQGNSA. The CDR3 consists of 15 residues. V lost 4 bases to trimming and J lost 1 base; unmatched junction nucleotides: 3. The chain's CDR3 is CASSYGTSRTDTQYF. CDR3 DNA: TGTGCCAGCAGCTACGGGACTAGCCGCACAGATACGCAGTATTTT.

V gene TRBV4-1 combines with J gene TRBJ2-3; possible D gene TRBD1, 5 bases. V lost 3 bases and J 2 bases, leaving 21 bases between the germline ends. CDR1 and CDR2 from the germline V gene are MGHRA and YSYEKL. The CDR3 consists of 18 residues. DNA for the CDR3: TGCGCCAGCAGCCATCAGGGTGAACTGGGGATGGACACAGATACGCAGTATTTT. It translates to CASSHQGELGMDTDTQYF.

The chain employs TRBV7-9 and TRBJ2-2; TRBD2 matches 10 bases. The V gene end was trimmed by 5 bases and the J gene end by 1 base; junction bases not matched to a gene: 4. Germline loops: CDR1 SEHNR, CDR2 FQNEAQ (reference sequence). There are 16 residues in the CDR3. The CDR3 spells CASSLRLAGNTGELFF. CDR3 in DNA: TGTGCCAGCAGCCTCAGACTAGCGGGGAACACCGGGGAGCTGTTTTTT.